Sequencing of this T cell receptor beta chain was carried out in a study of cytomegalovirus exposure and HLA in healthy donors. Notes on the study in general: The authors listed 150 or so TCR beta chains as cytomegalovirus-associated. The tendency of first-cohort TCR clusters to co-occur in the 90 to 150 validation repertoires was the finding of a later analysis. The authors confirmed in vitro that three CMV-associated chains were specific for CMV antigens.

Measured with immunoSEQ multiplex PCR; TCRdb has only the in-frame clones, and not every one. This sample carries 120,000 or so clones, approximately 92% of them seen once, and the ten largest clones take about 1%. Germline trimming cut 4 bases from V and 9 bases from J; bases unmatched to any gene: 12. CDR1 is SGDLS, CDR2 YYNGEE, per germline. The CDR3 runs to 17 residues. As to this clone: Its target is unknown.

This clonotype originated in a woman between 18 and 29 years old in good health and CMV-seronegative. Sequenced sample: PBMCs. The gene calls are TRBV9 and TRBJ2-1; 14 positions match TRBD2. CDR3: CASSKGPGLAGAGEQFF. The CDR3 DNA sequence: TGTGCCAGCAGCAAAGGACCGGGACTAGCGGGAGCGGGTGAGCAGTTCTTC.